This T cell receptor (beta chain) was documented in a study of spatial heterogeneity in lung cancer. Study-level background: Matched bulk RNA-seq provided a T cell module score, and TCR transcript counts in tumor regions correlated strongly with it.

Regarding time point: sample taken at primary tumor resection. Donation came from 70 or so patients with untreated early-stage non-small cell lung cancer. Study observations and caveats: Ubiquitous expanded TCR counts tracked ubiquitous nonsynonymous mutations, and regional counts tracked regional ones. Mutation counts in tumors were tracked by counts of expanded intratumoral alpha and beta TCRs.

J was trimmed by 6 bases and V by 5 bases; bases with no gene match: 14. Looked up from germline, CDR1 is SGHTA and CDR2 is FQGNSA. The CDR3 loop spans 18 amino acids. In its sample, this clonotype was seen many times. The target antigen is unknown. TCRdb ran MiXCR on the 5' RACE reads and lists one entry per CDR3 protein. The table records about 20,000 distinct CDR3 sequences, around 6.9% of them present only once. The sequence was collected from a male donor with early-stage non-small cell lung cancer. The V and J genes are TRBV7-2 and TRBJ2-3; 13 bases match TRBD2. The starting material was lung tumor tissue, obtained at surgery. In DNA form, the CDR3 reads TGTGCCAGCAGCCCGGAGACTAGCGGGGGGTCGCGTCCGGATACGCAGTATTTT. Protein product: CASSPETSGGSRPDTQYF.